This T cell receptor (beta chain) came from a study of OX40 agonist ivuxolimab in advanced cancers. The overall study: The study gave patients intravenous ivuxolimab at 0.01 to 10 mg/kg every 2 weeks. Study results and caveats: The average count of expanded clones was higher among CD8+ T cells than among CD4+. Some of the nonresponding patients also showed low levels of normalized T-cell clonal expansion.

In regard to this clone: Antigen specificity is unknown.

The germline V gene has CDR1 MGHRA and CDR2 YSYEKL. This CDR3 region has 15 residues. V was shortened by 6 bases and J by 0 bases, with 12 bases between the two germline ends. Libraries were prepared by immunoSEQ multiplex PCR; TCRdb keeps only in-frame clonotypes and omits some of them. Of some 81,000 clones in the sample, about nine tenths are singletons; the top ten hold 6.2%. This sequence joins TRBV4-1 and TRBJ2-4; possibly TRBD2 for D (6 bases). The receptor comes from an adult with an advanced solid tumor such as melanoma, head and neck, liver or kidney cancer. The specimen comprised CD4+ or CD8+ T cells sorted from blood, sampled in a trial of the OX40 agonist ivuxolimab. The CDR3 region has the DNA TGCGCCAGCAGTCCCCTGGGACTAGCCAAAAACATTCAGTACTTC. Encoded protein: CASSPLGLAKNIQYF.